The 7 T cell receptor beta chains reported below all come from one sample, sequenced in a study of cytomegalovirus exposure and HLA in healthy donors. The method was immunoSEQ multiplex PCR; TCRdb's version includes in-frame clones alone and lacks a portion of them. The sample lists 300,000 or so clones, roughly 90% occurring once. What was sequenced was PBMCs. The receptors derive from a man aged 25-45 years in good health and CMV-seronegative.

The chain combines TRBV15 with TRBJ2-1, with TRBD2 identical over 7 bases. The length of the CDR3 is 15 residues. Germline V gene lookup returns CDR1 LNHNV and CDR2 YYDKDF (reference sequence). J gave up 9 bases and V 3 bases, and 11 bases lay outside the gene matches. The CDR3: CATSSFEAGVTEQFF. CDR3 DNA sequence: TGTGCCACCAGCAGTTTTGAGGCGGGAGTGACTGAGCAGTTCTTC.

The rearrangement uses TRBV5-4 and TRBJ1-1; D call uncertain. Germline V gives CDR1 SGHNT, CDR2 YYREEE (reference sequence). The CDR3 loop spans 16 amino acids. V gave up 3 bases and J gave up 5 bases, with 20 bases separating them. CDR3 DNA: TGTGCCAGCAGCTCCACTATGCGGTTTCCGGGGACTGAAGCTTTCTTT. This codes for CASSSTMRFPGTEAFF.

The chain couples TRBV11-2 to TRBJ2-7, with 8 bases that match TRBD1. Germline CDR1 reads SGHAT; CDR2 reads FQNNGV. V was clipped by 5 bases and J by 6 bases; unmatched bases: 9. CDR3 length: 14 residues. CDR3 nucleotides: TGTGCCAGCAGCCCGGACAGGGTCAAATCCGAGCAGTACTTC. Translation gives CASSPDRVKSEQYF.

This sequence joins TRBV2 and TRBJ2-7; D is unclear. Trimming stripped 2 bases from V and 2 bases from J, with 13 bases between. The CDR3 runs to 15 residues. Germline V gene data show CDR1 as SNHLY and CDR2 as FYNNEI. CDR3 sequence reads: CASSESFKEPYEQYF. For the CDR3, the DNA is TGTGCCAGCAGTGAAAGTTTCAAGGAGCCCTACGAGCAGTACTTC.

The CDR3 nucleotides are TGTGCCAGCGGACAGGCAACTAATGAAAAACTGTTTTTT. Residues: CASGQATNEKLFF. The chain links TRBV27 to TRBJ1-4; 7 bases fit TRBD1. The CDR3 extends over 13 amino acids. The germline V gene encodes CDR1 MNHEY and CDR2 SMNVEV (reference sequence). Unmatched junction bases numbered 0, after V lost 8 bases and J lost 0 bases.

V gene TRBV6-7 combines with J gene TRBJ1-3; D might be TRBD1 (5 bases). TRBV6-7 has ORF status, its function being uncertain. The CDR3 length is 17 residues. V dropped 7 bases and J dropped 4 bases, with 23 bases sitting between them. CDR3 residues: CASNTYRQFRAGNTIYF. CDR3 coding DNA: TGTGCCAGCAACACCTATCGACAGTTCCGTGCCGGAAACACCATATATTTT.

The genes are TRBV9 and TRBJ1-6; the D gene is possibly TRBD1 (5 bases). The CDR3 has 14 amino acids. V lost 0 bases and J 10 bases, leaving 11 bases between the germline ends. CDR1 SGDLS and CDR2 YYNGEE come from the germline V gene. DNA for the CDR3: TGTGCCAGCAGCGTAGGGGGGGGGACCTCACCCCTCCACTTT. Protein product: CASSVGGGTSPLHF.